The 22 T cell receptor beta chains given below trace back to one sample, sequenced in a study of blood T cell repertoires in COVID-19. Method: immunoSEQ multiplex PCR; TCRdb's copy keeps in-frame clones and lacks some. The sample contains around 200,000 clones, around three quarters of which appear only once. Sequenced sample: peripheral blood. These TCRs come from a woman between 65 and 79 years old with acute or convalescent COVID-19.

The chain employs TRBV6-7 and TRBJ1-5; D is perhaps TRBD1 (6 bases). TRBV6-7 is an ORF; its function is uncertain. The CDR3 covers 18 residues. The germline V and J ends were trimmed by 7 bases and 1 base, with 23 bases remaining between them. CDR3 sequence: CASTTGRGHLWSNQPQHF. The CDR3 bases are TGTGCCAGCACCACCGGGAGGGGACACCTGTGGAGCAATCAGCCCCAGCATTTT.

The gene calls are TRBV5-6 and TRBJ1-5, with 9 bases fitting TRBD1. J was trimmed by 7 bases and V by 3 bases; bases with no gene match: 8. Germline assignment: CDR1 SGHDT and CDR2 YYEEEE. CDR3 length: 15 amino acids. CDR3 in amino acids: CASSYGQGLGQPQHF. Written as DNA, the CDR3 is TGTGCCAGCAGCTATGGACAGGGGCTGGGGCAGCCCCAGCATTTT.

V is TRBV5-4 and J is TRBJ2-1, with no clear D. The CDR3 totals 14 residues. Germline CDR1 and CDR2: SGHNT and YYREEE (reference sequence). The ends were cut back, 0 bases at V and 0 bases at J, with 4 bases in the middle. The CDR3 protein is CASSLVSSYNEQFF. CDR3 coding DNA: TGTGCCAGCAGCTTGGTTAGCTCCTACAATGAGCAGTTCTTC.

This chain joins TRBV3-1 (or the pseudogene TRBV3-2) and TRBJ2-7; 11 bases map to TRBD2. The CDR3 contains 16 residues. The germline V gene has CDR1 LGHDT and CDR2 YNNKEL (reference sequence). The ends lost 2 bases at V and 4 bases at J; junction bases unmatched: 7. In DNA, the CDR3 is TGTGCCAGCAGCCAATGGGGACTAGCGGAGACTTACGAGCAGTACTTC. Amino acids: CASSQWGLAETYEQYF.

This clone appeared a single time. The genes are TRBV18 and TRBJ1-1, with 9 bases lining up with TRBD1. CDR1 is KGHSH and CDR2 is LQKENI in the germline V gene. J gave up 1 base and V 1 base, and 1 base lay outside the gene matches. The CDR3 is 15 residues long. Here the CDR3 DNA reads TGTGCCAGCTCACCACAGGGACAGGGGAACACTGAAGCTTTCTTT. Encoded protein: CASSPQGQGNTEAFF.

The chain links TRBV28 to TRBJ2-3; 8 bases match TRBD2. The V gene's germline CDR1 is MDHEN and CDR2 SYDVKM. The J segment lost 4 bases and the V segment lost 7 bases, leaving 7 bases of the junction unmatched. This CDR3 comprises 14 residues. DNA of the CDR3: TGTGCCAGCATCCGGGCGGGAGGAGCAGATACGCAGTATTTT. Translation gives CASIRAGGADTQYF.

The chain combines TRBV5-4 with TRBJ2-5; D is perhaps TRBD2 (6 bases). The germline V gene encodes CDR1 SGHNT and CDR2 YYREEE (reference sequence). CDR3 length: 14 residues. With 6 bases removed from V and 5 bases from J, the gap between germline ends came to 17 bases. The DNA of the CDR3 is TGTGCCAGCAACAGGAGGCGGGATGGGGAGACCCAGTACTTC. This sequence encodes CASNRRRDGETQYF.

The chain has TRBV29-1 and TRBJ1-1; 8 bases map to TRBD1. Trimming took 0 bases from V and 11 from J; bases not matched to a gene: 5. This CDR3 has 12 amino acids. Germline values: CDR1 SQVTM, CDR2 ANQGSEA. The CDR3 reads CSVEDGYRGAFF. The CDR3 DNA reads as TGCAGCGTTGAAGATGGGTACAGGGGGGCTTTCTTT.

The CDR3 reads CSASRIAGRAEQFF. CDR3 sequence (DNA): TGCAGTGCTAGTCGAATAGCGGGAAGGGCTGAGCAGTTCTTC. J is TRBJ2-1 and V is TRBV20-1, with 8 bases lining up with TRBD2. Germline loops: CDR1 DFQATT, CDR2 SNEGSKA (reference sequence). V shed 3 bases, J shed 9 bases, and the junction held 10 bases outside the gene matches. CDR3 size: 14 residues.

CDR3 bases: TGTGCCAGCAGTGATACTAGGGAGACCCAGTACTTC. Translated, it gives CASSDTRETQYF. This chain uses TRBV2 with TRBJ2-5; maybe TRBD2 (5 bases). CDR3 length: 12 residues. The V gene's germline CDR1 is SNHLY and CDR2 FYNNEI. Trimming cost V 3 bases and J 5 bases, with 7 bases left between them.

This clone was found a few times. This rearrangement joins TRBV3-1 (or the pseudogene TRBV3-2) to TRBJ2-3; a weak D match, TRBD2 (6 bases). The CDR3 runs 12 residues. Germline assignment: CDR1 LGHDT and CDR2 YNNKEL (reference sequence). V lost 4 bases to trimming and J lost 5 bases, with 7 bases between them. CDR3 residues: CASSRAGDTQYF. CDR3 DNA sequence: TGTGCCAGCAGCCGAGCGGGAGATACGCAGTATTTT.

The V and J genes are TRBV6-4 and TRBJ1-2; tentatively, D is TRBD1 (5 bases). The ends were cut back, 2 bases at V and 0 bases at J, with 10 bases in the middle. The CDR3 extends over 15 amino acids. CDR1 is MRHNA, CDR2 SNTAGT, per germline. Written as DNA, the CDR3 is TGTGCCAGCAGTGACGGGAGGGACGCTAACTATGGCTACACCTTC. Encoded protein: CASSDGRDANYGYTF.

CDR3 nucleotide sequence: TGCGCCAGCAGCCCCCGGACTAGTACCTACAATGAGCAGTTCTTC. It translates to CASSPRTSTYNEQFF. V usage is TRBV5-1 and J usage is TRBJ2-1; 7 nucleotides align to TRBD2. Germline lookup yields CDR1 SGHRS and CDR2 YFSETQ. With V trimmed by 4 bases and J by 2 bases, 6 bases remained unmatched. This CDR3 has 15 amino acids.

The table lists this clone with a few counts. This chain links TRBV27 with TRBJ2-7; 7 bases map to TRBD2. Germline loops: CDR1 MNHEY, CDR2 SMNVEV (reference sequence). Trimming cost V 6 bases and J 3 bases; bases outside gene matches: 17. There are 17 residues in the CDR3. The CDR3 DNA reads TGTGCCAGCAGCCTCCACCGGGAGGCTAGAGGTGTCTACGAGCAGTACTTC. Protein product: CASSLHREARGVYEQYF.

This clone was counted once. J is TRBJ1-3 and V is TRBV18, with D hard to call. This CDR3 has 13 residues. Germline assignment: CDR1 KGHSH and CDR2 LQKENI. Trimming cost V 6 bases and J 0 bases, with 6 bases left between them. The CDR3: CASSEGSGNTIYF. The CDR3 DNA reads as TGTGCCAGCTCTGAGGGCTCTGGAAACACCATATATTTT.

The chain joins TRBV5-1 to TRBJ1-2; tentative D call: TRBD1 (5 bases). CDR3 size: 14 residues. CDR1 and CDR2 (germline): SGHRS, YFSETQ. Trimming took 4 bases from V and 8 from J, leaving 18 bases between them. The DNA of the CDR3 is TGCGCCAGCAGCCGGGGGACGGCCGGGTTGGGCTACACCTTC. Its translation is CASSRGTAGLGYTF. The full variable domain, rest sourced from reference TRBV5-1 and TRBJ1-2, is KAGVTQTPRYLIKTRGQQVTLSCSPISGHRSVSWYQQTPGQGLQFLFEYFSETQRNKGNFPGRFSGRQFSNSRSEMNVSTLELGDSALYLCASSRGTAGLGYTFGSGTRLTVV.

The rearrangement links TRBV6-5 to TRBJ1-6, with D perhaps TRBD1 (6 bases). V shed 0 bases and J shed 10 bases, with 13 bases lying between them. The CDR3 sequence is 15 residues long. Germline loops: CDR1 MNHEY, CDR2 SVGAGI. CDR3 DNA: TGTGCCAGCAGTTACTCGGGGGCGGGCGAATCACCCCTCCACTTT. Translating gives CASSYSGAGESPLHF.

The chain recombines TRBV6-1 with TRBJ2-5, with 8 bases lining up with TRBD2. The CDR3 is made up of 15 amino acids. With V trimmed by 0 bases and J by 4 bases, 4 bases remained unmatched. CDR1 and CDR2 (germline): MNHNS, SASEGT. CDR3 coding DNA: TGTGCCAGCAGTGAAGCCCTTAGCGGGGTAGAGACCCAGTACTTC. Its protein product is CASSEALSGVETQYF.

The chain recombines TRBV5-4 with TRBJ2-7, with TRBD1 as a possible D gene (5 bases). V lost 4 bases, J lost 3 bases, and 14 bases lay in between. CDR1 is SGHNT and CDR2 is YYREEE in the germline V gene (reference sequence). The CDR3 totals 14 residues. CDR3 loop: CASSHPQGNYEQYF. CDR3 in DNA: TGTGCCAGCAGCCACCCCCAGGGTAACTACGAGCAGTACTTC.

V is TRBV7-6 and J is TRBJ2-7; 7 bases map to TRBD1. The germline gives CDR1 SGHVS, CDR2 FNYEAQ. The CDR3 runs to 13 residues. Trimming took 5 bases from V and 7 from J; bases not matched to a gene: 8. The CDR3 loop reads CASSVGQNGEQYF. The CDR3 DNA reads TGTGCCAGCAGCGTGGGACAGAACGGAGAGCAGTACTTC.

This chain links TRBV2 with TRBJ2-1, with a tentative D call TRBD2 (5 bases). The germline gives CDR1 SNHLY, CDR2 FYNNEI. The CDR3 is 12 residues long. V lost 4 bases and J 7 bases, leaving 8 bases between the germline ends. The CDR3 reads CASSVTGNEQFF. In DNA form, the CDR3 reads TGTGCCAGCAGTGTTACGGGGAATGAGCAGTTCTTC.

The chain uses TRBV5-4 and TRBJ2-3; TRBD1 might be the D (6 bases). This CDR3 is built from 15 residues. V lost 1 base to trimming and J lost 6 bases, with 15 bases between them. CDR1 and CDR2 (germline): SGHNT, YYREEE (reference sequence). Here the CDR3 DNA reads TGTGCCAGCAGCTTGTCCAGGGGATATAGGGATACGCAGTATTTT. Its translation: CASSLSRGYRDTQYF. Supplemented by reference TRBV5-4 and TRBJ2-3, the full variable domain reads ETGVTQSPTHLIKTRGQQVTLRCSSQSGHNTVSWYQQALGQGPQFIFQYYREEENGRGNFPPRFSGLQFPNYSSELNVNALELDDSALYLCASSLSRGYRDTQYFGPGTRLTVL.